Sequencing of this TCR beta chain was carried out in a study of vaccination and CD4 T cells after COVID-19. Study details: Overlapping spike peptides of SARS-CoV-2, HCoV-NL63, HCoV-OC43 and HCoV-229E stimulated the cells.

Treatment of the sample: roughly 10-day PBMC culture with coronavirus spike peptide pools or control peptides (ViraFEST assay). Using peptide pools, antigen-specific T cells were expanded in ViraFEST before TCRs were sequenced. Study conclusions and caveats: SARS-CoV-2-reactive clonotypes showed a nonsignificant median rise from about 20 to 38. Spike mono-reactivity was the property of 304 of 307 vaccine-specific clones in convalescent patients.

This clonotype was seen just once. Its antigen is currently unknown. Trimming stripped 2 bases from V and 4 bases from J, with 14 bases between. The CDR3 is 15 residues long. Germline V gene sequence: CDR1 MNHEY, CDR2 SVGAGI. Sequence data for DNA of cultured CD4+ T cells were generated by the Oncomine TCR Beta short-read assay. TCRdb reprocessed the PCR reads via MiXCR and lists one record per CDR3 protein. The sample gives about 16,000 distinct CDR3 sequences, approximately 56% of which show up once; around 7.4% is in the top ten. This sequence originates from a human donor who had recovered from COVID-19. Sample: CD4+ T cells from blood, cultured in vitro. This chain links TRBV6-5 with TRBJ1-2; D not resolved. The chain's CDR3 is CASSYGHTLGYGYTF. The CDR3 DNA sequence: TGTGCCAGCAGTTACGGGCACACCCTAGGCTATGGCTACACCTTC.